This is a list of T cell receptor beta chains from one sample in a study of blood T cells in healthy people across ages. MiXCR, applied by TCRdb to the 5' RACE reads, yields one record per CDR3 protein. Found here are roughly 1 million distinct CDR3 sequences, around 27% of them singletons; the top ten hold 0.65% to 0.95%. This sample was also put to use in a study of T cells of mothers and their children.

The specimen was blood. The receptors derive from a girl aged 2-10 years in good health. The CDR3 runs from the conserved cysteine through the conserved F or W. A D gene is named only where the DNA matches it firmly. Only part of the rows carry a size: once, few, many, or a class if the clone is expanded.

V,length,D,size,J,DNA,CDR3
TRBV5-5,14,NA,NA,TRBJ1-2,TGTGCCAGCAGTCGCTCGGAGGGGACTTTTGGCTACACCTTC,CASSRSEGTFGYTF
TRBV19,18,NA,NA,TRBJ1-4,TGTGCCAGTAGTCCCCCCGTGGGGGGGCTATCAACTAATGAAAAACTGTTTTTT,CASSPPVGGLSTNEKLFF
TRBV5-1,16,NA,NA,TRBJ2-3,TGCGCCAGCAGCTTGCTAGGGGAGCCTTTTCCAGATACGCAGTATTTT,CASSLLGEPFPDTQYF
TRBV24-1,15,TRBD2,NA,TRBJ2-1,TGTGCCACCAGTGATCGGGGGACTAGTGGGAATGAGCAGTTCTTC,CATSDRGTSGNEQFF
TRBV15,15,NA,NA,TRBJ2-2,TGTGCCACCAGCAGAGCCCGGGGATACACCGGGGAGCTGTTTTTT,CATSRARGYTGELFF
TRBV18,15,NA,NA,TRBJ2-1,TGTGCCAGCTCACGCCTACGTGGGGGTGAGAATGAGCAGTTCTTC,CASSRLRGGENEQFF
TRBV29-1,14,TRBD1,NA,TRBJ2-7,TGCAGCGTTGTACAGACCGGACAGGGTTCTGAGCAGTACTTC,CSVVQTGQGSEQYF
TRBV20-1,15,NA,NA,TRBJ1-1,TGCAGTGCTAGACTCGTAAGCCTCATGAACACTGAAGCTTTCTTT,CSARLVSLMNTEAFF
TRBV11-2,14,TRBD1,NA,TRBJ1-2,TGTGCCAGCAGCCTGACTGACAGGGTAATTGGCTACACCTTC,CASSLTDRVIGYTF
TRBV11-3,13,NA,NA,TRBJ1-2,TGTGCCAGCAGCTTAGGGGGGATGAATGGCTGCACCTTC,CASSLGGMNGCTF
TRBV5-1,15,TRBD1,few,TRBJ2-5,TGCGCCAGCAGCGTAGGGACAGCCATTCAAGAGACCCAGTACTTC,CASSVGTAIQETQYF
TRBV29-1,15,NA,NA,TRBJ1-2,TGCAGCGTTGATAGTGGAACTCGGGCAATTAATGGCTACACCTTC,CSVDSGTRAINGYTF
TRBV4-2,15,NA,few,TRBJ2-7,TGTGCCAGCAGCCAAGATCTGGGGCTGTCCTACGAGCAGTACTTC,CASSQDLGLSYEQYF
TRBV28,14,NA,few,TRBJ2-5,TGTGCCAGCAGTCCGGAGATTGGGAGGGAGACCCAGTACTTC,CASSPEIGRETQYF
TRBV6-2/TRBV6-3,13,NA,few,TRBJ2-5,TGTGCCAGCAGTGAGGTCCCGGAAGAGACCCAGTACTTC,CASSEVPEETQYF
TRBV12-3/TRBV12-4,13,NA,NA,TRBJ2-5,TGTGCCAGCATGAGACGAGCGGAAGAGACCCAGTACTTC,CASMRRAEETQYF
TRBV24-1,12,NA,NA,TRBJ2-1,TGTGCCACCAGTGATTTATTGAATGAGCAGTTCTTC,CATSDLLNEQFF
TRBV4-2,18,NA,NA,TRBJ2-6,TGTGCCAGCAGCCAAGATCCCGCAGGGGCGGGTGGGGCCAACGTCCTGACTTTC,CASSQDPAGAGGANVLTF
TRBV7-3,13,NA,few,TRBJ2-5,TGTGCCAGCAGCCCCCTTTTGTCTGGGATCCAGTACTTC,CASSPLLSGIQYF
TRBV9,15,TRBD1,NA,TRBJ2-3,TGTGCCAGCAGCGTAGCAGGGGGCGAAACAGATACGCAGTATTTT,CASSVAGGETDTQYF
TRBV28,15,NA,NA,TRBJ1-1,TGTGCCAGCAGTTCTGGAGGGGGGGGATCAATTAGAGCTTTCTTT,CASSSGGGGSIRAFF
TRBV7-9,15,TRBD1,NA,TRBJ1-1,TGTGCCAGCAGCTTAGTTGCCAGGGGGGACACTGAAGCTTTCTTT,CASSLVARGDTEAFF
TRBV12-5,14,NA,few,TRBJ1-6,TGTGCTAGTGGTTTGGGCGGAATTTTTTCACCCCTCCACTTT,CASGLGGIFSPLHF
TRBV6-5,11,NA,NA,TRBJ2-1,TGTGCCAGCGGGCCGTATGATGAGCAGTTCTTC,CASGPYDEQFF
TRBV7-2,15,TRBD1,few,TRBJ1-3,TGTGCCAGCAGCTTGGGGACAGGGGCTGGAAACACCATATATTTT,CASSLGTGAGNTIYF
TRBV12-3/TRBV12-4,13,NA,few,TRBJ1-6,TGTGCCAGCAGCTTAGACCCCAATTCACCCCTCCACTTT,CASSLDPNSPLHF
TRBV7-3,14,NA,NA,TRBJ2-3,TGTGCCAGCAGCTTAAATGTAGAATCAGATACGCAGTATTTT,CASSLNVESDTQYF
TRBV5-6,15,TRBD1,NA,TRBJ1-4,TGTGCTAGCAGCTCCGTCGGGACAGGGGGTGAAAAGCTGCTTTTT,CASSSVGTGGEKLLF
TRBV7-2,14,TRBD1,NA,TRBJ2-1,TGTGCCAGCAGCTTAGGGGACAGAGGGTATGAGCAGTTCTTC,CASSLGDRGYEQFF
TRBV7-9,12,NA,NA,TRBJ1-2,TGTGCCAGCAGCTTCGGGTCGGAGGGCTACACCTTC,CASSFGSEGYTF
TRBV13,13,NA,few,TRBJ1-4,TGTGCCAGCAGCGCCGGGAGTAATGAAAAACTGTTTTTT,CASSAGSNEKLFF
TRBV12-3/TRBV12-4,12,NA,NA,TRBJ1-4,TGTACCAGCAGTTTCGGGGCAAGAAAACTGTTTTTT,CTSSFGARKLFF
TRBV24-1,16,TRBD2,NA,TRBJ2-3,TGTGCCACCAGTGGAGAGCTAGCGGGAGGAGAAGATACGCAGTATTTT,CATSGELAGGEDTQYF
TRBV6-6,12,NA,few,TRBJ1-2,TGTGCCAGCAGTTACAACCCCCTCGTGGGGACCTTC,CASSYNPLVGTF
TRBV6-2/TRBV6-3,15,TRBD1,NA,TRBJ1-2,TGTGCCATTTCGCCCTCCGGGGGACAGGGGTCTGGCTACACCTTC,CAISPSGGQGSGYTF
TRBV5-1,15,NA,NA,TRBJ2-3,TGCGCCAGCAGCTTGGGGGCTAGCGTCACAGATACGCAGTATTTT,CASSLGASVTDTQYF
TRBV12-3/TRBV12-4,17,TRBD1,NA,TRBJ1-4,TGTGCCAGCAGACCCGACAAAACCGGGACAGGAGATGAAAAACTGTTTTTT,CASRPDKTGTGDEKLFF
TRBV6-5,14,TRBD1,few,TRBJ2-1,TGTGCCAGCAGTAGGGACAGGGGTACGAATGAGCAGTTCTTC,CASSRDRGTNEQFF
TRBV7-8,16,NA,few,TRBJ2-3,TGTGCCAGCAGCTTGGAGATTGGGGCCGTCACAGATACGCAGTATTTT,CASSLEIGAVTDTQYF
TRBV11-2,15,TRBD2,few,TRBJ2-1,TGTGCCAGCAGCTTAACTAGCGGGAGTTCGAATGAGCAGTTCTTC,CASSLTSGSSNEQFF
TRBV18,13,NA,NA,TRBJ2-7,TGTGCCAGCTCACAACTTGACAGATACGAGCAGTACTTC,CASSQLDRYEQYF
TRBV20-1,13,NA,NA,TRBJ1-2,TGCAGTGCCCTCCGGACAGATCTATATGGCTACACCTTC,CSALRTDLYGYTF
TRBV27,14,TRBD1,NA,TRBJ2-5,TGTGCCAGCAGTTTAGGGACAGGGCTGGGGACCCAGTACTTC,CASSLGTGLGTQYF
TRBV12-3/TRBV12-4,14,TRBD2,few,TRBJ2-1,TGTGCCAGCACCCCGACTAGCGGGATGTATGAGCAGTTCTTC,CASTPTSGMYEQFF
TRBV6-1,13,NA,NA,TRBJ1-3,TGTGCCAGCAGTGAACTATCTGGAAACACCATATATTTT,CASSELSGNTIYF
TRBV6-6,15,TRBD2,NA,TRBJ2-5,TGTGCCAGCAGTTCGTATAGCGGGGGTGGAGAGACCCAGTACTTC,CASSSYSGGGETQYF
TRBV28,16,TRBD2,few,TRBJ2-1,TGTGCCAGCAGTTTAGTGGGGGGAGGGGTTTACAATGAGCAGTTCTTC,CASSLVGGGVYNEQFF
TRBV7-9,14,NA,NA,TRBJ2-7,TGTGCCAGCGGACCCAACCATCTAAATTACGAGCAGTACTTC,CASGPNHLNYEQYF
TRBV7-4,14,NA,NA,TRBJ2-7,TGTGCCAGCAGCTTAGCTTGGCAGATCTACGAGCAGTACTTC,CASSLAWQIYEQYF
TRBV29-1,12,NA,NA,TRBJ2-7,TGCAGCGTTATGGGCGCCTCCTACGAGCAGTACTTC,CSVMGASYEQYF
TRBV4-1,16,NA,NA,TRBJ2-1,TGCGCCAGCAGCCACCCGATAGCGGTCACCTACAATGAGCAGTTCTTC,CASSHPIAVTYNEQFF
TRBV4-3,16,NA,NA,TRBJ1-1,TGCGCCAGCAGCCAAACAGAGGACGTCATGAACACTGAAGCTTTCTTT,CASSQTEDVMNTEAFF